Presented here are 17 T cell receptor beta chains from one specimen sequenced in a study of blood T cell repertoires in COVID-19. Assay: immunoSEQ multiplex PCR; the TCRdb copy retains only in-frame clones and omits some. This table has 250,000 to 350,000 clones, 75% to 90% appearing once. Sequences were obtained from peripheral blood. These receptors were obtained from a woman aged 25 to 39 with COVID-19, enrolled during active disease.

The chain employs TRBV9 and TRBJ2-5; TRBD2 is a possible D gene (6 bases). The CDR3 is 13 amino acids. Trimming took off 4 bases at V and 5 bases at J, with 12 bases between the two ends. CDR1 and CDR2 from the germline V gene are SGDLS and YYNGEE. CDR3 DNA sequence: TGTGCCAGCAGCACAAGCGGGTATGAGACCCAGTACTTC. Amino acids: CASSTSGYETQYF.

The chain recombines TRBV27 with TRBJ2-2; D perhaps matches TRBD1 (5 bases). In germline, CDR1 is MNHEY, CDR2 SMNVEV (reference sequence). This CDR3 contains 14 residues. V was shortened by 7 bases and J by 6 bases, with 15 bases between the two germline ends. CDR3 amino acids: CASTFRMGPGELFF. CDR3 nucleotides: TGTGCCAGCACCTTTCGCATGGGGCCCGGGGAGCTGTTTTTT.

The CDR3 DNA reads TGTGCCAGCAGTTACCCGATCGGGAGGGGCACCGGGGAGCTGTTTTTT. Translating gives CASSYPIGRGTGELFF. This chain connects TRBV6-5 to TRBJ2-2; 8 bases are a match to TRBD2. The germline CDR1 and CDR2 sequences are MNHEY and SVGAGI. The length of the CDR3 is 16 residues. V lost 2 bases, J lost 4 bases, and 6 bases stayed unmatched.

This rearrangement joins TRBV27 to TRBJ1-2; D ambiguous. The CDR3 is 14 residues long. Germline CDR1 is MNHEY and CDR2 is SMNVEV (reference sequence). V was pared by 5 bases and J by 4 bases, with 14 bases between. CDR3 bases: TGTGCCAGCAGTCTCGGAAGAAACAGCTATGGCTACACCTTC. It codes for CASSLGRNSYGYTF.

The chain couples TRBV29-1 to TRBJ1-2, with D possibly TRBD1 on 6 matching bases. Trimming left V 6 bases short and J 5 bases short, with 10 bases between. Germline CDR1 and CDR2: SQVTM and ANQGSEA. The CDR3 runs 11 residues. The CDR3 loop is CSVGTGYGYTF. The CDR3 nucleotides read TGCAGCGTAGGAACAGGGTATGGCTACACCTTC.

J is TRBJ1-2 and V is TRBV18; D might be TRBD1 (5 bases). CDR1 is KGHSH and CDR2 is LQKENI in the germline V gene. The CDR3 spans 12 residues. V was cut by 6 bases and J by 2 bases, with 7 bases left in between. CDR3 bases: TGTGCCAGCTCGGACATAAACTATGGCTACACCTTC. Amino acid sequence: CASSDINYGYTF.

This clone turned up a few times. Other DNA variants within this sample encode the same CDR3. V and J are TRBV27 and TRBJ2-3, with D uncertain. CDR1 and CDR2 from the germline V gene are MNHEY and SMNVEV (reference sequence). This CDR3 spans 14 amino acids. V was cut by 2 bases and J by 1 base, with 7 bases left in between. The DNA for the CDR3 is TGTGCCAGCAGTTTAAGGCAGGGCACAGATACGCAGTATTTT. Protein: CASSLRQGTDTQYF.

The chain combines TRBV11-1 with TRBJ1-1; D is unresolved. Between the trimmed V and J ends, which lost 4 bases and 0 bases, there was a span of 15 bases. Germline lookup yields CDR1 SGHAT and CDR2 FQDESV (reference sequence). The CDR3 is made up of 16 amino acids. The CDR3 loop reads CASSSRGAGMNTEAFF. The CDR3 coding sequence is TGTGCCAGCAGCTCCCGGGGAGCGGGGATGAACACTGAAGCTTTCTTT.

This rearrangement joins TRBV11-2 to TRBJ2-7; no clear D. The CDR3 extends over 16 amino acids. The germline CDR1 and CDR2 sequences are SGHAT and FQNNGV. V lost 0 bases and J lost 0, with 12 bases in between. Written as DNA, the CDR3 is TGTGCCAGCAGCTTAGAGGTGGGCTTAAGCTCCTACGAGCAGTACTTC. It encodes CASSLEVGLSSYEQYF.

The genes are TRBV10-3 and TRBJ1-1; unclear D gene. The CDR3 has 14 amino acids. The germline V and J ends were trimmed by 10 bases and 2 bases, with 17 bases remaining between them. CDR1 is ENHRY and CDR2 is SYGVKD in the germline V gene. CDR3 amino acids: CATASVEVNTEAFF. The CDR3 coding sequence is TGTGCCACTGCGAGTGTTGAGGTCAACACTGAAGCTTTCTTT.

The chain links TRBV2 to TRBJ2-7, with 9 bases matching TRBD1. V shed 4 bases, J shed 2 bases, and the junction held 3 bases outside the gene matches. The length of the CDR3 is 14 residues. The germline V gene has CDR1 SNHLY and CDR2 FYNNEI. The CDR3 protein is CASSAQGAPYEQYF. The CDR3 coding sequence is TGTGCCAGCAGTGCACAGGGGGCGCCCTACGAGCAGTACTTC.

The rearrangement links TRBV7-9 to TRBJ2-1; 11 bases map to TRBD2. Trimming at V came to 0 bases and at J to 5 bases, leaving 3 bases not matched to a gene. CDR3 length equals 16 residues. CDR1 SEHNR and CDR2 FQNEAQ come from the germline V gene (reference sequence). CDR3 DNA: TGTGCCAGCAGCTTAGCGCTTAGCGGGGGGGACAATGAGCAGTTCTTC. Protein sequence: CASSLALSGGDNEQFF.

Comments on this clone: Other DNA sequences in the sample encode the same CDR3. The chain is built from TRBV2 and TRBJ1-5, with D possibly TRBD1 on 5 matching bases. The CDR3 extends over 14 amino acids. Between the trimmed V and J ends, which lost 4 bases and 0 bases, there was a span of 7 bases. Germline CDR1 is SNHLY and CDR2 is FYNNEI. The CDR3 coding sequence is TGTGCCAGCAGTGCAGGGAATAGCAATCAGCCCCAGCATTTT. Protein sequence: CASSAGNSNQPQHF.

The V call is TRBV3-1 (or the pseudogene TRBV3-2), the J call TRBJ2-3; D possibly corresponds to TRBD1 (5 bases). V gave up 0 bases and J gave up 3 bases, with 13 bases separating them. This CDR3 contains 16 residues. Germline-derived CDR1 and CDR2 are LGHDT and YNNKEL (reference sequence). The CDR3 bases are TGTGCCAGCAGCCAAGATCGCAGGGTAGGGACAGATACGCAGTATTTT. Translating gives CASSQDRRVGTDTQYF.

The chain links TRBV15 to TRBJ1-2; D gene unclear. The CDR3 runs 17 residues. The ends were cut back, 0 bases at V and 8 bases at J, with 22 bases in the middle. The germline gives CDR1 LNHNV, CDR2 YYDKDF (reference sequence). CDR3 region: CATSRDVAGRRAGGYTF. In DNA form, the CDR3 reads TGTGCCACCAGCAGAGATGTTGCCGGGAGAAGAGCGGGGGGCTACACCTTC.

The CDR3 loop reads CASSANTGNYGYTF. Written as DNA, the CDR3 is TGTGCCAGCAGCGCAAACACAGGGAACTATGGCTACACCTTC. V usage is TRBV9 and J usage is TRBJ1-2, with TRBD1 as a possible D gene (6 bases). The CDR3 spans 14 residues. Germline-derived CDR1 and CDR2 are SGDLS and YYNGEE. Trimming shortened V by 3 bases and J by 2 bases, and 11 bases separated the two germline ends. Combining the CDR3 with reference TRBV9 and TRBJ1-2 gives the whole variable domain DSGVTQTPKHLITATGQRVTLRCSPRSGDLSVYWYQQSLDQGLQFLIQYYNGEERAKGNILERFSAQQFPDLHSELNLSSLELGDSALYFCASSANTGNYGYTFGSGTRLTVV.

The J gene is TRBJ1-4, the V gene TRBV7-8; 7 nucleotides align to TRBD1. V was clipped by 2 bases and J by 5 bases; unmatched bases: 17. Germline CDR1 SGHVS, CDR2 FQNEAQ. This CDR3 spans 19 amino acids. This chain's CDR3 is CASSLRAGQEGTLNEKLFF. For the CDR3, the DNA is TGTGCCAGCAGCTTAAGGGCTGGACAGGAAGGAACCCTAAATGAAAAACTGTTTTTT.